Following are 10 T cell receptor beta chains from one sample sequenced in a study of T-cell memory formation after mild COVID-19. TCRdb reprocessed the 5' RACE reads with MiXCR, giving one entry per CDR3 protein. The data hold about 240,000 distinct CDR3 sequences, with more than 8% observed a single time. The source material was PBMCs or a T cell subset sorted from them (not recorded which). All receptors derive from a man aged 18 to 29 who had mild COVID-19 (a few samples of this study predate the infection). Cell type and time point are not known.

This clonotype was observed a handful of times. V and J are TRBV15 and TRBJ2-4; D is unclear. Germline V CDR1 and CDR2: LNHNV, YYDKDF (reference sequence). The CDR3 is 13 residues long. V was trimmed by 8 bases and J by 9 bases, leaving 17 bases between them. The DNA of the CDR3 is TGTGCCACCTGCGACCCTCCCTCCGGCATTCAGTACTTC. This codes for CATCDPPSGIQYF.

This clonotype was detected a few times. The chain employs TRBV12-3 or TRBV12-4 and TRBJ2-4, with D perhaps being TRBD1 or TRBD2 (6 bases each). V lost 3 bases and J 6 bases, leaving 12 bases between the germline ends. CDR3 length: 14 amino acids. This CDR3 is CASSFGGHGNIQYF. Here the CDR3 DNA reads TGTGCCAGCAGTTTTGGGGGGCACGGAAACATTCAGTACTTC.

This clonotype was observed a handful of times. V is TRBV5-4 and J is TRBJ2-7; 8 bases fit TRBD2. Germline trimming cut 0 bases from V and 5 bases from J; bases unmatched to any gene: 4. In germline, CDR1 is SGHNT, CDR2 YYREEE (reference sequence). The CDR3 is 14 amino acids. The CDR3 nucleotides read TGTGCCAGCAGCTTGGCAGCGGGGGTAGACGAGCAGTACTTC. It yields the protein CASSLAAGVDEQYF. Variable domain in full (rest from reference TRBV5-4 and TRBJ2-7): ETGVTQSPTHLIKTRGQQVTLRCSSQSGHNTVSWYQQALGQGPQFIFQYYREEENGRGNFPPRFSGLQFPNYSSELNVNALELDDSALYLCASSLAAGVDEQYFGPGTRLTVT.

This clonotype was detected only a few times. The gene calls are TRBV7-2 and TRBJ1-2; 7 bases agree with TRBD1. V lost 3 bases to trimming and J lost 1 base; unmatched junction nucleotides: 2. The V gene's germline CDR1 is SGHTA and CDR2 FQGNSA. The CDR3 is 14 residues long. The CDR3 loop is CASSLTGFNYGYTF. The DNA of the CDR3 is TGTGCCAGCAGCTTGACAGGGTTTAACTATGGCTACACCTTC. Drawing the rest from reference TRBV7-2 and TRBJ1-2, the complete variable domain is GAGVSQSPSNKVTEKGKDVELRCDPISGHTALYWYRQSLGQGLEFLIYFQGNSAPDKSGLPSDRFSAERTGGSVSTLTIQRTQQEDSAVYLCASSLTGFNYGYTFGSGTRLTVV.

The chain couples TRBV7-2 to TRBJ2-5; 12 nucleotides line up with TRBD2. V gave up 4 bases and J gave up 7 bases; unmatched junction bases: 10. CDR1 and CDR2 (germline): SGHTA, FQGNSA. CDR3 length: 16 amino acids. CDR3 sequence: CASSSSLAGGPRTQYF. CDR3 sequence (DNA): TGTGCCAGCAGCTCCTCTCTAGCGGGGGGGCCGCGGACCCAGTACTTC.

The chain has TRBV2 and TRBJ1-5; D might be TRBD1 (5 bases). There are 13 residues in the CDR3. Germline V gene lookup returns CDR1 SNHLY and CDR2 FYNNEI. V was clipped by 8 bases and J by 2 bases, with 10 bases between them. CDR3 region: CASVGDGNQPQHF. CDR3 DNA: TGTGCCAGCGTGGGGGATGGCAATCAGCCCCAGCATTTT.

The chain recombines TRBV7-9 with TRBJ2-3; either TRBD1 or TRBD2 may fit D (6 bases each). The germline V gene encodes CDR1 SEHNR and CDR2 FQNEAQ (reference sequence). The CDR3 extends over 15 amino acids. The V end was cut by 5 bases, the J end by 3 bases, with 15 bases between. The CDR3 bases are TGTGCCAGCAGCCCCCCCGAGGGGGGAACAGATACGCAGTATTTT. Amino acid sequence: CASSPPEGGTDTQYF. Based on the CDR3 plus reference TRBV7-9 and TRBJ2-3, the full variable domain is DTGVSQNPRHKITKRGQNVTFRCDPISEHNRLYWYRQTLGQGPEFLTYFQNEAQLEKSRLLSDRFSAERPKGSFSTLEIQRTEQGDSAMYLCASSPPEGGTDTQYFGPGTRLTVL.

The rearrangement links TRBV7-3 to TRBJ2-5, with 7 bases matching TRBD1. From germline, CDR1 is SGHTA and CDR2 FQGTGA. There are 13 residues in the CDR3. The junction had 3 bases not matched to a gene; V was cut back by 5 bases and J by 3 bases. CDR3 coding DNA: TGTGCCAGCAGCCCGCAGGGGGAAGAGACCCAGTACTTC. It translates to CASSPQGEETQYF.

A few counts support this clonotype. The gene calls are TRBV7-9 and TRBJ1-1, with D perhaps TRBD1 (5 bases). CDR3 length: 12 amino acids. Germline V gene sequence: CDR1 SEHNR, CDR2 FQNEAQ (reference sequence). V was pared by 5 bases and J by 9 bases, with 13 bases between. The CDR3 spells CASSPGTDKAFF. As DNA, the CDR3 is TGTGCCAGCAGCCCCGGGACGGATAAAGCTTTCTTT.

This clonotype was observed at least ten times. The chain joins TRBV4-3 to TRBJ2-1, with TRBD2 as a possible D gene (7 bases). Germline assignment: CDR1 LGHNA and CDR2 YSLEER. Trimming pared 0 bases from V and 8 bases from J, leaving 17 bases between. CDR3 length equals 16 residues. CDR3 sequence: CASSQDWGGGGDEQFF. The CDR3 nucleotides are TGCGCCAGCAGCCAAGATTGGGGGGGCGGTGGGGATGAGCAGTTCTTC.